This record covers a single T cell receptor (beta chain). Its antigen remains unidentified. One end of the junction is discordant with germline, which a read error may explain. The data belong to a study of shared clonotypes between healthy human individuals. Overall study results and limits: The naive CD4 repertoires of a handful of donors were compared, and about 5% of clonotypes were shared.

Germline assignment: CDR1 MNHEY and CDR2 SMNVEV (reference sequence). The CDR3 contains 15 residues. Every one of the donors was a Caucasian adult that lived in Nashville, Tennessee. Only in-frame clones appear in the TCRdb table, and some are missing; sequencing was by immunoSEQ multiplex PCR. The profile shows roughly 2 million clones, 85% to 95% of them singletons. Specimen: naive CD4+ T cells sorted from blood. Subset meaning: CD45RA+ positively selected. The chain combines TRBV27 with TRBJ2-2; D gene ambiguous. This sequence was found in a man between 18 and 29 years old in good health. This CDR3 is CATAIRRVNPGELFF. CDR3 bases: TGTGCCACAGCTATTCGACGGGTGAACCCCGGGGAGCTGTTTTTT.